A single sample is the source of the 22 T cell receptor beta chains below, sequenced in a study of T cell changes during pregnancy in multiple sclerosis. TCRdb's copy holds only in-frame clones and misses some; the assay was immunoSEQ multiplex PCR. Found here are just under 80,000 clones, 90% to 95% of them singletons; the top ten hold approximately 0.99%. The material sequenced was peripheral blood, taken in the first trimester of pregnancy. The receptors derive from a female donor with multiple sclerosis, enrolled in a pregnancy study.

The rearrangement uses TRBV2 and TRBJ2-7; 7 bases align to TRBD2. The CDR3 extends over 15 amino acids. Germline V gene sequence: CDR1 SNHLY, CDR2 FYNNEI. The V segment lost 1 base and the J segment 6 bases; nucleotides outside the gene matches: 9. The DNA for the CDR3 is TGTGCCAGCAGTGAAGAGGTTGTCAGCGGGGCCGAGCAGTACTTC. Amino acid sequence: CASSEEVVSGAEQYF.

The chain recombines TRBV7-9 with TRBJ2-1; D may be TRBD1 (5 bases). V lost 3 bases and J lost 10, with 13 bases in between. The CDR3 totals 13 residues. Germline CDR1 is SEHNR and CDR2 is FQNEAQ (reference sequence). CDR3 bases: TGTGCCAGCAGCTTTGGAATCCAGGGAGAGCAGTTCTTC. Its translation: CASSFGIQGEQFF.

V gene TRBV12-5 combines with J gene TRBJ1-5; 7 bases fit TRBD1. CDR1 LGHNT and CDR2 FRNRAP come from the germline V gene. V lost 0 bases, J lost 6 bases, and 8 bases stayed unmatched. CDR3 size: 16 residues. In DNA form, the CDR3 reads TGTGCTAGTGGTTTGGTTCTCTCGAGGGGGCGTCAGCCCCAGCATTTT. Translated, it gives CASGLVLSRGRQPQHF.

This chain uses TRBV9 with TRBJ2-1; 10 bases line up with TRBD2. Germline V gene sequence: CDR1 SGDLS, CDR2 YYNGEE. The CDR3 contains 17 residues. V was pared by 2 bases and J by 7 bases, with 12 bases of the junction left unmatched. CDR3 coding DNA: TGTGCCAGCAGCGTTGACCCTCTAGCGGGAGTTTCGAATGAGCAGTTCTTC. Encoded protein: CASSVDPLAGVSNEQFF.

This CDR3 is CAIGRRQGGTEAFF. In nucleotides, the CDR3 is TGTGCCATCGGACGCCGACAGGGGGGCACTGAAGCTTTCTTT. V gene TRBV10-3 combines with J gene TRBJ1-1; TRBD1 matches 9 bases. J was trimmed by 4 bases and V by 8 bases; bases with no gene match: 8. This CDR3 has 14 residues. CDR1 and CDR2 from the germline V gene are ENHRY and SYGVKD.

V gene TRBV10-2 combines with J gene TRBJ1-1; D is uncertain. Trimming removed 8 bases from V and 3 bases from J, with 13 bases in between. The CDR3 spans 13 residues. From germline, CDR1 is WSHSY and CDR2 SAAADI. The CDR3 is CASRGSGYTEAFF. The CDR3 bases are TGCGCCAGCCGGGGATCAGGTTACACTGAAGCTTTCTTT.

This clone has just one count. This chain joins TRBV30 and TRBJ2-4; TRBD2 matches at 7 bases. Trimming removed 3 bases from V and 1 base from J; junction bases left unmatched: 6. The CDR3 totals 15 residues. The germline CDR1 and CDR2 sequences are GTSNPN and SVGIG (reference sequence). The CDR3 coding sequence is TGTGCCTGGAGGACCAGGGAGGGGGCCAAAAACATTCAGTACTTC. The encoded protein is CAWRTREGAKNIQYF.

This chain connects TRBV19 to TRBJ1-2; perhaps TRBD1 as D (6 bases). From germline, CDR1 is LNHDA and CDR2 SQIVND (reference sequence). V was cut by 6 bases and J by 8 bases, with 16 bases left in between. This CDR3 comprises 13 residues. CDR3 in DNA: TGTGCCAGTAGACTCCAGGGGTCGGAAGGCTACACCTTC. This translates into CASRLQGSEGYTF.

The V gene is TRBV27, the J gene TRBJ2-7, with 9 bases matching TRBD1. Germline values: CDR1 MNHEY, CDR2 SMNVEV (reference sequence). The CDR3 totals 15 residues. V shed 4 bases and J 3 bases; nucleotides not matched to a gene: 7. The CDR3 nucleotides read TGTGCCAGCAGTTCACAGGGGGCCAAGGTCTACGAGCAGTACTTC. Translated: CASSSQGAKVYEQYF.

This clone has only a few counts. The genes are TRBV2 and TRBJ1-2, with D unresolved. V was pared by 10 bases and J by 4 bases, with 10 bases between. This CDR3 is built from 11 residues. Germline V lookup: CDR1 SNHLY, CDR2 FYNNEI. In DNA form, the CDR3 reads TGTGCCATCACAGTTGGCTATGGCTACACCTTC. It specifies CAITVGYGYTF.

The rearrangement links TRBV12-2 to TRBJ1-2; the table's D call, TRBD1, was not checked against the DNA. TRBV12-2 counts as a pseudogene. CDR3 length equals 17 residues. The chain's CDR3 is CASRLVVTGGSNYGYTF. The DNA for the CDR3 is TGTGCAAGTCGCTTAGTGGTAACAGGGGGCTCTAACTATGGCTACACCTTC.

This CDR3 is CASSFSGGKAFF. CDR3 sequence (DNA): TGTGCCAGCAGTTTTTCGGGGGGTAAGGCTTTCTTT. The genes are TRBV27 and TRBJ1-1; TRBD1 might be the D (5 bases). V lost 3 bases to trimming and J lost 11 bases, with 13 bases between them. The CDR3 totals 12 residues. Germline CDR1 is MNHEY and CDR2 is SMNVEV (reference sequence).

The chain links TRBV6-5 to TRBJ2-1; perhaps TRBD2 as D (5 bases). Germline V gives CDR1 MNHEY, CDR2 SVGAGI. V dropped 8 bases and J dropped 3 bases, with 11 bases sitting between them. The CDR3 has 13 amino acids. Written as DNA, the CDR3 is TGTGCCAGCGGGAGCGGAAACTACAATGAGCAGTTCTTC. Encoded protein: CASGSGNYNEQFF.

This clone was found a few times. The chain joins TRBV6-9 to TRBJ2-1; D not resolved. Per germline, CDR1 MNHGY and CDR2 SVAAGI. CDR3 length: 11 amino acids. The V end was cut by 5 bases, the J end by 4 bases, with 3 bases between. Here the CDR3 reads CASSPYNEQFF. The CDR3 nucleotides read TGTGCCAGCAGTCCATACAATGAGCAGTTCTTC.

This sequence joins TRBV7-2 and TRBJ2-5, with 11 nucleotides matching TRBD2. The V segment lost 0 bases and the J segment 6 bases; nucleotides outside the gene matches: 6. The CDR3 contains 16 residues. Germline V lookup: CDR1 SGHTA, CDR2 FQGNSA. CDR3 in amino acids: CASSLAQTSGGKTQYF. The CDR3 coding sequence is TGTGCCAGCAGCTTAGCGCAAACTAGCGGGGGTAAGACCCAGTACTTC.

CDR3 sequence reads: CASSFRLADSYEQYF. CDR3 DNA sequence: TGTGCCAGCAGCTTTCGACTAGCGGACTCCTACGAGCAGTACTTC. The V call is TRBV13, the J call TRBJ2-7, with 9 bases that match TRBD2. The CDR3 loop spans 15 amino acids. From germline, CDR1 is PRHDT and CDR2 FYEKMQ (reference sequence). Unmatched junction bases numbered 3, after V lost 3 bases and J lost 0 bases.

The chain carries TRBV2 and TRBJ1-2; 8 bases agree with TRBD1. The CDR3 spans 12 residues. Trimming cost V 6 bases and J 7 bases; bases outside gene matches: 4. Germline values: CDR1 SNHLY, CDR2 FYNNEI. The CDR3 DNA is TGTGCCAGCAGGCGGACAGGGCCTGGCTACACCTTC. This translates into CASRRTGPGYTF.

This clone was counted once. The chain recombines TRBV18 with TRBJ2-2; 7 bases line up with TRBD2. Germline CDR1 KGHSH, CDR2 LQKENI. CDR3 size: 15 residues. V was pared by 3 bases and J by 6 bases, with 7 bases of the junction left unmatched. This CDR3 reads CASSPKQGRAGELFF. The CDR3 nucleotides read TGTGCCAGCTCACCGAAACAAGGGAGGGCCGGGGAGCTGTTTTTT.

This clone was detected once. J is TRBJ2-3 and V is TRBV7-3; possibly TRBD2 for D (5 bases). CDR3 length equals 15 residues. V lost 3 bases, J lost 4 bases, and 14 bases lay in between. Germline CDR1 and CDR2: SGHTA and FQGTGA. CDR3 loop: CASSLETAGPDTQYF. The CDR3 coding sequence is TGTGCCAGCAGCTTGGAGACTGCGGGCCCAGATACGCAGTATTTT.

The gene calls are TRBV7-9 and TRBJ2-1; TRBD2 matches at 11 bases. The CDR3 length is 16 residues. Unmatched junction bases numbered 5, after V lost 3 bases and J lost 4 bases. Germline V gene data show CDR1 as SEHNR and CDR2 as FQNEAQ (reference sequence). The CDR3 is CASSFSGGELYNEQFF. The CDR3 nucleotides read TGTGCCAGCAGCTTTAGCGGGGGGGAACTTTACAATGAGCAGTTCTTC.

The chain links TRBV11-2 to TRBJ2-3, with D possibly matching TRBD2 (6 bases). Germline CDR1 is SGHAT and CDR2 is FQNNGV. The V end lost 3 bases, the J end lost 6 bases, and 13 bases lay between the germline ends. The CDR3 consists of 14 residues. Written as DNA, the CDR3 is TGTGCCAGCAGCTTGAGGACTATAAGGGATACGCAGTATTTT. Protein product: CASSLRTIRDTQYF.

The DNA for the CDR3 is TGTGCCAGCACCCCTGGTTGGACTAGCGGATACAATGAGCAGTTCTTC. It yields the protein CASTPGWTSGYNEQFF. The chain combines TRBV27 with TRBJ2-1; 10 bases map to TRBD2. This CDR3 has 16 residues. Germline-derived CDR1 and CDR2 are MNHEY and SMNVEV (reference sequence). Unmatched junction bases numbered 10, after V lost 7 bases and J lost 4 bases.